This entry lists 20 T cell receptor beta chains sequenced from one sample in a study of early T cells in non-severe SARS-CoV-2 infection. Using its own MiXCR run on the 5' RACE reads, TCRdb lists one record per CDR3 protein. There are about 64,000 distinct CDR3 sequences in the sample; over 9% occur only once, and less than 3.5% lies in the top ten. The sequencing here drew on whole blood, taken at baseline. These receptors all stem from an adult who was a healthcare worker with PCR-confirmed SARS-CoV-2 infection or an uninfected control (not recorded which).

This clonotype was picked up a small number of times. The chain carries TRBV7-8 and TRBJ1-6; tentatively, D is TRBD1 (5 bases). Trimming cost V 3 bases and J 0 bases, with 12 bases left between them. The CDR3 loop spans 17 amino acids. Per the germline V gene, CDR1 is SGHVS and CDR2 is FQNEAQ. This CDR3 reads CASSFRQRSSYNSPLHF. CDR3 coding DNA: TGTGCCAGCAGCTTCCGACAGCGAAGCTCCTATAATTCACCCCTCCACTTT.

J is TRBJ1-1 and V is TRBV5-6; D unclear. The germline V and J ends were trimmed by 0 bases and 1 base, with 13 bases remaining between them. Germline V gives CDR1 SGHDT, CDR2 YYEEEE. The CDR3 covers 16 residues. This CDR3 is CASSLVFNSRNTEAFF. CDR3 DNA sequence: TGTGCCAGCAGCTTGGTATTTAACAGCCGGAACACTGAAGCTTTCTTT.

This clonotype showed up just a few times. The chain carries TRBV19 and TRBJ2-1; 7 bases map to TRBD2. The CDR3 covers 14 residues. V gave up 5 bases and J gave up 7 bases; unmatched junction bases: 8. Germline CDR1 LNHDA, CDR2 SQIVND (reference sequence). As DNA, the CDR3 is TGTGCCAGTAGTTTGGCGGGGGTTGCGAATGAGCAGTTCTTC. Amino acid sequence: CASSLAGVANEQFF.

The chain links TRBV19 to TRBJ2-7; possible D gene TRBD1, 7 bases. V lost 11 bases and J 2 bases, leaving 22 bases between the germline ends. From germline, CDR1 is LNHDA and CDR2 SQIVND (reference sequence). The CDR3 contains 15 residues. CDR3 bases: TGTGCCGGACTAATGACAGGGCAGGGGACCTACGAGCAGTACTTC. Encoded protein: CAGLMTGQGTYEQYF.

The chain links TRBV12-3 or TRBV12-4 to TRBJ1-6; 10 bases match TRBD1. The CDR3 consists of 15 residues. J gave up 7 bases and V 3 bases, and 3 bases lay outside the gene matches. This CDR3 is CASSLMGQGNSPLHF. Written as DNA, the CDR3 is TGTGCCAGCAGTTTGATGGGACAGGGGAATTCACCCCTCCACTTT.

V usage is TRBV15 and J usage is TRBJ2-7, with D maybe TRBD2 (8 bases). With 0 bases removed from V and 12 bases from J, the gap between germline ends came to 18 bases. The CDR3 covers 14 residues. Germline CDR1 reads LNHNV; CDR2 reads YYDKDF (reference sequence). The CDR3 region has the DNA TGTGCCACCAGCAGAGATCGGGAGGGGGCTGATTCGTACTTC. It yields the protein CATSRDREGADSYF.

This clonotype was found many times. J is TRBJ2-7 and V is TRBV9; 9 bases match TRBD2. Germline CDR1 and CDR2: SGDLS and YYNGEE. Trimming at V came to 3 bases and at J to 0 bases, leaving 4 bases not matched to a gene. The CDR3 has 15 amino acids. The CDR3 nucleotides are TGTGCCAGCAGCGCGGTAGCGGGGGCCTCCTACGAGCAGTACTTC. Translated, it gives CASSAVAGASYEQYF.

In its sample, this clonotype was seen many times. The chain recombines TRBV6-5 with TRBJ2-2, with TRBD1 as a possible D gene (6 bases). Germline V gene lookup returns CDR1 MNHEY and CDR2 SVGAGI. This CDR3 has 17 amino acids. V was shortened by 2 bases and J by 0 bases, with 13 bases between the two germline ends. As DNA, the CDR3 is TGTGCCAGCAGTTACGTGTCGACAGGTGCGAACACCGGGGAGCTGTTTTTT. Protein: CASSYVSTGANTGELFF.

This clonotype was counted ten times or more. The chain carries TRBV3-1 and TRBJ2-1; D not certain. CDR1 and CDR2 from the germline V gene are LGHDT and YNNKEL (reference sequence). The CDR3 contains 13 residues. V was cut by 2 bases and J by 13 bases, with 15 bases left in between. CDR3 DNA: TGTGCCAGCAGCCAACAAGCTCAGACGACTCAGTTCTTC. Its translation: CASSQQAQTTQFF.

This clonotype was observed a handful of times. CDR3 protein: CASSFSPEAKLFF. CDR3 sequence (DNA): TGCGCCAGCAGCTTTAGCCCGGAGGCAAAACTGTTTTTT. J is TRBJ1-4 and V is TRBV5-1; D remains ambiguous. Looked up from germline, CDR1 is SGHRS and CDR2 is YFSETQ. Trimming pared 2 bases from V and 10 bases from J, leaving 12 bases between. CDR3 length: 13 residues.

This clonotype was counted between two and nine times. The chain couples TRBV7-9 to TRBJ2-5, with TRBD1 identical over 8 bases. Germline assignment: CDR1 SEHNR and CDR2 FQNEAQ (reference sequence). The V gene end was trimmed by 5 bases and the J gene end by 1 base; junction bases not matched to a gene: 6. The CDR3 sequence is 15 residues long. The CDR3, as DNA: TGTGCCAGCAGCCAGGACAGGGTGGTCCAAGAGACCCAGTACTTC. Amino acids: CASSQDRVVQETQYF. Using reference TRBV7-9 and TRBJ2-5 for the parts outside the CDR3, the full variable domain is DTGVSQNPRHKITKRGQNVTFRCDPISEHNRLYWYRQTLGQGPEFLTYFQNEAQLEKSRLLSDRFSAERPKGSFSTLEIQRTEQGDSAMYLCASSQDRVVQETQYFGPGTRLLVL.

This CDR3 reads CASSPRTVSYEQYF. In nucleotides, the CDR3 is TGTGCCAGCAGCCCCAGGACAGTCTCCTACGAGCAGTACTTC. The chain uses TRBV11-2 and TRBJ2-7; D might be TRBD1 (6 bases). The CDR3 runs to 14 residues. With 5 bases removed from V and 0 bases from J, the gap between germline ends came to 11 bases. CDR1 is SGHAT, CDR2 FQNNGV, per germline.

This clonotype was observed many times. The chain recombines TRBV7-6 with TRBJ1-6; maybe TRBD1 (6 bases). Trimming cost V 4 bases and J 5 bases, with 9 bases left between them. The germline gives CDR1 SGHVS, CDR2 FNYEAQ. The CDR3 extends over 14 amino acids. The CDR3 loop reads CASSSRTDNSPLHF. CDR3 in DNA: TGTGCCAGCAGCTCGCGGACAGATAATTCACCCCTCCACTTT.

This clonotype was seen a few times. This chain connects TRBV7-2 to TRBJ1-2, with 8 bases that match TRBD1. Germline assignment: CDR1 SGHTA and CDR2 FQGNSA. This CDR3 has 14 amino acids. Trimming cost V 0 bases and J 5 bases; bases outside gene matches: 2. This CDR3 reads CASSLAQGAYGYTF. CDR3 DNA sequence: TGTGCCAGCAGCTTAGCCCAGGGGGCGTATGGCTACACCTTC.

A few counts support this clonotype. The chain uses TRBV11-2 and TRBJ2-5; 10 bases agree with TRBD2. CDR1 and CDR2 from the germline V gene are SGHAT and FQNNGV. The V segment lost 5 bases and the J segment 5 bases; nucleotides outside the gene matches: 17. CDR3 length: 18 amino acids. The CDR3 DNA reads TGTGCCAGCAGCCCTTTTCAAGCCCCTAGCGGGGGACGGGAGACCCAGTACTTC. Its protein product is CASSPFQAPSGGRETQYF.

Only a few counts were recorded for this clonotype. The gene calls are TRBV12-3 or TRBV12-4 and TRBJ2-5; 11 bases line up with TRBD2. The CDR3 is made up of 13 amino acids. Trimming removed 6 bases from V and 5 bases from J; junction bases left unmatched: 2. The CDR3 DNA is TGTGCCAGCAGGATAGCGGGGGGGGAGACCCAGTACTTC. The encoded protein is CASRIAGGETQYF.

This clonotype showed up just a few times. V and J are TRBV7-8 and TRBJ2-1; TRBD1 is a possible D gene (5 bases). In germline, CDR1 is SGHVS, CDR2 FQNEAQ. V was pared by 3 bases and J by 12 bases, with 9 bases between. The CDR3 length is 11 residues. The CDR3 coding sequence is TGTGCCAGCAGCTTTGGGGCCCTGCAGTTCTTC. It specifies CASSFGALQFF.

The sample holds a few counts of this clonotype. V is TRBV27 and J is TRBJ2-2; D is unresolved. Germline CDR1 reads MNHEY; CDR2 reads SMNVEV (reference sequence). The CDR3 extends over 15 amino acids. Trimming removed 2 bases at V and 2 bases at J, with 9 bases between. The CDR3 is CASSLRAGNTGELFF. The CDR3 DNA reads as TGTGCCAGCAGTTTAAGGGCAGGAAACACCGGGGAGCTGTTTTTT.

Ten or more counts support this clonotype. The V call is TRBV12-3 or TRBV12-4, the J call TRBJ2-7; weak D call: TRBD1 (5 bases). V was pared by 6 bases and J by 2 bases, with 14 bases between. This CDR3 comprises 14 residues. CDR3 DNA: TGTGCCAGCAGCCCGAGACAGATAACCTACGAGCAGTACTTC. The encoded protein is CASSPRQITYEQYF.

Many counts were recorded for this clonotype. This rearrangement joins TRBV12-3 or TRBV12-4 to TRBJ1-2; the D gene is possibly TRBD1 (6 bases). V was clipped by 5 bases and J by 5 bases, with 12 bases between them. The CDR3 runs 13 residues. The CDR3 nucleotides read TGTGCCAGCAGTCCACAGGGCGGGTATGGCTACACCTTC. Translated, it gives CASSPQGGYGYTF.